Below, 8 T cell receptor beta chains from the same sample are listed, as sequenced in a study of OX40 agonist ivuxolimab in advanced cancers. Sequencing used immunoSEQ multiplex PCR; TCRdb keeps in-frame clones, though not all of them. The repertoire holds about 48,000 clones, with roughly 83% as singletons. The sample was CD4+ or CD8+ T cells sorted from blood, taken in a trial of the OX40 agonist ivuxolimab. Every receptor here comes from an adult with an advanced solid tumor such as melanoma, head and neck, liver or kidney cancer.

The chain uses TRBV19 and TRBJ2-5; D remains ambiguous. Trimming pared 6 bases from V and 5 bases from J, leaving 7 bases between. The CDR3 spans 11 residues. In germline, CDR1 is LNHDA, CDR2 SQIVND (reference sequence). The CDR3 region is CASSLGETQYF. In DNA form, the CDR3 reads TGTGCCAGTAGCTTGGGTGAGACCCAGTACTTC. The full variable domain, rest sourced from reference TRBV19 and TRBJ2-5, is DGGITQSPKYLFRKEGQNVTLSCEQNLNHDAMYWYRQDPGQGLRLIYYSQIVNDFQKGDIAEGYSVSREKKESFPLTVTSAQKNPTAFYLCASSLGETQYFGPGTRLLVL.

The chain links TRBV19 to TRBJ1-5; D unclear. Trimming cost V 10 bases and J 3 bases, with 19 bases left between them. The germline V gene has CDR1 LNHDA and CDR2 SQIVND (reference sequence). The CDR3 length is 15 residues. The CDR3 DNA reads TGTGCCAACCAGGCGCAGATCAGCCTCAATCAGCCCCAGCATTTT. Protein: CANQAQISLNQPQHF.

This chain links TRBV2 with TRBJ1-2; D may be TRBD1 (5 bases). The CDR3 has 13 amino acids. The germline V and J ends were trimmed by 8 bases and 8 bases, with 18 bases remaining between them. Germline V lookup: CDR1 SNHLY, CDR2 FYNNEI. Here the CDR3 reads CASSWGGVGGYTF. In nucleotides, the CDR3 is TGTGCCAGCTCCTGGGGGGGAGTAGGCGGCTACACCTTC. Filled out from reference TRBV2 and TRBJ1-2, the complete variable domain reads EPEVTQTPSHQVTQMGQEVILRCVPISNHLYFYWYRQILGQKVEFLVSFYNNEISEKSEIFDDQFSVERPDGSNFTLKIRSTKLEDSAMYFCASSWGGVGGYTFGSGTRLTVV.

This chain uses TRBV21-1 with TRBJ2-3; TRBD1 was called by the table and not checked on the DNA. TRBV21-1 is a listed pseudogene. This CDR3 contains 15 residues. This CDR3 is CASSKGRGPRDTQYF. CDR3 sequence (DNA): TGTGCCAGCAGCAAAGGCAGGGGGCCTAGAGATACGCAGTATTTT.

The J gene is TRBJ2-3, the V gene TRBV10-3; D perhaps matches TRBD1 (6 bases). This CDR3 comprises 16 residues. Trimming shortened V by 3 bases and J by 3 bases, and 16 bases separated the two germline ends. The germline CDR1 and CDR2 sequences are ENHRY and SYGVKD. The DNA of the CDR3 is TGTGCCATCAGTGACCCCAGTGCTGGGACAACAGATACGCAGTATTTT. Its translation is CAISDPSAGTTDTQYF.

This chain uses TRBV6-5 with TRBJ2-7; the D is unclear. CDR3 length: 13 residues. Germline CDR1 MNHEY, CDR2 SVGAGI. Trimming shortened V by 5 bases and J by 3 bases, and 11 bases separated the two germline ends. The CDR3 reads CASSEQSVYEQYV. CDR3 coding DNA: TGTGCCAGCAGTGAACAGAGCGTCTACGAGCAGTACGTC.

The CDR3 DNA reads TGTGCCAGCAGTGAACGCGGGCGGTCTGACAATGAGCAGTTCTTC. Translated: CASSERGRSDNEQFF. The genes are TRBV2 and TRBJ2-1; a possible D gene is TRBD2 (5 bases). CDR1 is SNHLY, CDR2 FYNNEI, per germline. V was trimmed by 2 bases and J by 5 bases, leaving 13 bases between them. The CDR3 has 15 amino acids.

The chain is built from TRBV18 and TRBJ2-1; weak D call: TRBD2 (5 bases). Trimming removed 2 bases at V and 0 bases at J, with 8 bases between. This CDR3 contains 15 residues. Germline V lookup: CDR1 KGHSH, CDR2 LQKENI. This CDR3 reads CASSPNRDSYNEQFF. DNA of the CDR3: TGTGCCAGCTCACCAAATCGGGACTCCTACAATGAGCAGTTCTTC.